This TCR beta chain appears in the sequencing data of a study of CD8 T cells in Susac syndrome. Random hexamers were used to reverse transcribe the RNA input (0.5 to 1 ug). TCRdb fed the immunoSEQ multiplex PCR reads into MiXCR, producing one record per CDR3 protein. The table has over 130,000 distinct CDR3 sequences, roughly 95% seen once; the top ten hold 0.11%. Trimming took 6 bases from V and 4 from J, leaving 7 bases between them. The CDR3 length is 12 residues. Germline CDR1 reads MNHEY; CDR2 reads SVGEGT. Sequenced sample: CD4+ T cells from PBMCs. The chain joins TRBV6-2 or TRBV6-3 to TRBJ1-5; D gene uncertain. The sequence derives from a human donor with multiple sclerosis. The CDR3 here is CASSRPNQPQHF. DNA for the CDR3: TGTGCCAGCAGCCGACCGAATCAGCCCCAGCATTTT.